These 26 T cell receptor beta chains were sequenced from one sample in a study of T cell responses to AZD1222 COVID-19 vaccine. Measured with immunoSEQ multiplex PCR; TCRdb has only the in-frame clones, and not every one. The data show 100,000 to 150,000 clones, around 94% seen once. The sequencing used peripheral blood, collected on day 0 of AZD1222 vaccination. The receptors derive from an adult in good health.

In DNA, the CDR3 is TGTGCCAGCAGCCCGTCTGAGAGGGCCGGGGAGCTGTTTTTT. Protein sequence: CASSPSERAGELFF. V gene TRBV11-2 combines with J gene TRBJ2-2; D might be TRBD2 (5 bases). V was cut by 5 bases and J by 6 bases, with 13 bases left in between. CDR3 length: 14 residues. Germline loops: CDR1 SGHAT, CDR2 FQNNGV.

This clone appeared a single time. The genes are TRBV29-1 and TRBJ2-4; D gene ambiguous. The CDR3 has 13 residues. The V gene's germline CDR1 is SQVTM and CDR2 ANQGSEA. The V gene lost 5 bases and the J gene lost 1 base, with 9 bases spanning the gap. Here the CDR3 DNA reads TGCAGCGTTTCGTTGGGTGCCAAAAACATTCAGTACTTC. Amino acid sequence: CSVSLGAKNIQYF.

The CDR3 reads CASSPSGTIYGYTF. In DNA form, the CDR3 reads TGCGCCAGCAGCCCTTCCGGGACAATCTATGGCTACACCTTC. V is TRBV10-1 and J is TRBJ1-2, with D tentatively TRBD1 (6 bases). Trimming removed 6 bases at V and 4 bases at J, with 15 bases between. Per germline, CDR1 WNHNN and CDR2 SYGVQD (reference sequence). The CDR3 has 14 residues.

The gene calls are TRBV15 and TRBJ2-7; TRBD1 might be the D (6 bases). V was trimmed by 1 base and J by 3 bases, leaving 13 bases between them. This CDR3 contains 15 residues. Germline assignment: CDR1 LNHNV and CDR2 YYDKDF (reference sequence). The CDR3 sequence is CATSRVGVRGYEQYF. CDR3 bases: TGTGCCACCAGCAGAGTAGGGGTCAGGGGCTACGAGCAGTACTTC.

The V and J genes are TRBV4-3 and TRBJ2-1; no clear D gene. Per the germline V gene, CDR1 is LGHNA and CDR2 is YSLEER. The CDR3 is 16 amino acids. V was clipped by 4 bases and J by 2 bases, with 15 bases between them. The chain's CDR3 is CASSPHKGNPYNEQFF. Written as DNA, the CDR3 is TGCGCCAGCAGCCCTCACAAGGGAAACCCCTACAATGAGCAGTTCTTC.

The chain combines TRBV6-5 with TRBJ1-1, with 7 bases lining up with TRBD1. This CDR3 is built from 15 residues. The trim removed 0 bases at V and 1 base at J, leaving 2 bases unmatched. Germline V lookup: CDR1 MNHEY, CDR2 SVGAGI. The DNA for the CDR3 is TGTGCCAGCAGTTACTCGCGGACAGGGAACACTGAAGCTTTCTTT. It encodes CASSYSRTGNTEAFF.

The chain carries TRBV2 and TRBJ2-2, with a possible D match to TRBD2 (5 bases). V lost 2 bases to trimming and J lost 3 bases, with 13 bases between them. The V gene's germline CDR1 is SNHLY and CDR2 FYNNEI. CDR3 length equals 16 residues. CDR3: CASSERGSRDTGELFF. Written as DNA, the CDR3 is TGTGCCAGCAGTGAACGGGGAAGTCGTGACACCGGGGAGCTGTTTTTT.

The rearrangement links TRBV18 to TRBJ2-6; D is uncertain. V shed 2 bases and J shed 6 bases, with 11 bases lying between them. Germline V gene data show CDR1 as KGHSH and CDR2 as LQKENI. The CDR3 contains 15 residues. The CDR3 here is CASSPDQIKANVLTF. CDR3 bases: TGTGCCAGCTCACCAGACCAAATCAAGGCCAACGTCCTGACTTTC.

The chain carries TRBV2 and TRBJ1-6; no clear D gene. This CDR3 has 12 residues. Germline V gene sequence: CDR1 SNHLY, CDR2 FYNNEI. The V end was cut by 9 bases, the J end by 7 bases, with 10 bases between. The CDR3: CASQPGNSPLHF. CDR3 nucleotides: TGTGCCAGTCAACCCGGGAATTCACCCCTCCACTTT. Together with reference TRBV2 and TRBJ1-6, the CDR3 gives the full variable domain: EPEVTQTPSHQVTQMGQEVILRCVPISNHLYFYWYRQILGQKVEFLVSFYNNEISEKSEIFDDQFSVERPDGSNFTLKIRSTKLEDSAMYFCASQPGNSPLHFGNGTRLTVT.

The CDR3 is CASSAGTSGYNEQFF. In nucleotides, the CDR3 is TGTGCCAGCAGTGCCGGGACTAGCGGCTACAATGAGCAGTTCTTC. The rearrangement joins TRBV27 to TRBJ2-1; 11 bases line up with TRBD2. The CDR3 contains 15 residues. Germline CDR1 is MNHEY and CDR2 is SMNVEV (reference sequence). Trimming at V came to 5 bases and at J to 3 bases, leaving 3 bases not matched to a gene.

V gene TRBV10-3 combines with J gene TRBJ1-5; D call uncertain. Trimming took 0 bases from V and 3 from J, leaving 15 bases between them. The germline V gene has CDR1 ENHRY and CDR2 SYGVKD. The CDR3 loop spans 17 amino acids. The CDR3 DNA reads as TGTGCCATCAGTGAGTCGTCACAGATAGCGTTCAATCAGCCCCAGCATTTT. Translating it yields CAISESSQIAFNQPQHF.

The genes are TRBV6-4 and TRBJ2-2; 14 positions match TRBD2. This CDR3 is built from 15 residues. The trim removed 3 bases at V and 11 bases at J, leaving 5 bases unmatched. CDR1 and CDR2 from the germline V gene are MRHNA and SNTAGT. CDR3 coding DNA: TGTGCCAGCAGTGAAGGGACTAGCGGGGGCCGAGAGCTGTTTTTT. It translates to CASSEGTSGGRELFF.

The J gene is TRBJ1-4, the V gene TRBV15; D ambiguous. Trimming cost V 3 bases and J 3 bases, with 11 bases left between them. The CDR3 runs 15 residues. Germline V CDR1 and CDR2: LNHNV, YYDKDF (reference sequence). CDR3 residues: CATSRRNGANEKLFF. For the CDR3, the DNA is TGTGCCACCAGCAGGAGGAACGGGGCTAATGAAAAACTGTTTTTT.

J is TRBJ1-2 and V is TRBV7-9; D is possibly TRBD1 (5 bases). CDR3 size: 16 residues. The V gene's germline CDR1 is SEHNR and CDR2 FQNEAQ (reference sequence). V lost 5 bases and J lost 2, with 18 bases in between. The CDR3 spells CASSPGTGTWNYGYTF. The CDR3 DNA reads as TGTGCCAGCAGCCCCGGTACAGGAACTTGGAACTATGGCTACACCTTC. The complete variable domain, with remaining parts taken from reference TRBV7-9 and TRBJ1-2, reads DTGVSQNPRHKITKRGQNVTFRCDPISEHNRLYWYRQTLGQGPEFLTYFQNEAQLEKSRLLSDRFSAERPKGSFSTLEIQRTEQGDSAMYLCASSPGTGTWNYGYTFGSGTRLTVV.

This chain links TRBV11-2 with TRBJ1-4; TRBD1 aligns across 7 bases. V lost 5 bases to trimming and J lost 8 bases; unmatched junction nucleotides: 8. Per the germline V gene, CDR1 is SGHAT and CDR2 is FQNNGV. CDR3 size: 14 residues. CDR3 protein: CASSPQGFGEKLFF. The CDR3 DNA reads as TGTGCCAGCAGCCCACAGGGGTTTGGAGAAAAACTGTTTTTT.

This clone was recorded once. The genes are TRBV7-9 and TRBJ1-2; D gene ambiguous. The V and J ends lost 4 bases and 6 bases respectively, with 12 bases between them. CDR3 length equals 13 residues. Looked up from germline, CDR1 is SEHNR and CDR2 is FQNEAQ (reference sequence). DNA of the CDR3: TGTGCCAGCAGCTCCATTTCGACGGATGGCTACACCTTC. The encoded protein is CASSSISTDGYTF.

The chain recombines TRBV28 with TRBJ1-5; possible D gene TRBD1, 5 bases. The germline V gene has CDR1 MDHEN and CDR2 SYDVKM. V was pared by 2 bases and J by 7 bases, with 6 bases between. The CDR3 is made up of 12 amino acids. CDR3 bases: TGTGCCAGCAGTTTAGAGGGGCAGCCCCAGCATTTT. It encodes CASSLEGQPQHF.

The chain employs TRBV5-1 and TRBJ2-1; 13 bases map to TRBD2. The length of the CDR3 is 17 residues. V shed 1 base, J shed 7 bases, and the junction held 8 bases outside the gene matches. CDR1 is SGHRS and CDR2 is YFSETQ in the germline V gene. CDR3 amino acids: CASSLTSGRASWNEQFF. CDR3 sequence (DNA): TGCGCCAGCAGCTTGACTAGCGGGAGGGCCTCGTGGAATGAGCAGTTCTTC.

In its sample, this clone was seen once. This chain uses TRBV6-2 or TRBV6-3 with TRBJ2-2; TRBD1 or TRBD2 may be the D gene (5 bases each). Deletions cut 0 bases from V and 4 bases from J, with 12 bases between. Germline V gene lookup returns CDR1 MNHEY and CDR2 SVGEGT. The CDR3 covers 16 residues. CDR3 DNA sequence: TGTGCCAGCAGTTACTCGGGACCGGCGGGCACCGGGGAGCTGTTTTTT. Translating it yields CASSYSGPAGTGELFF.

This clone was seen a few times. The V call is TRBV7-8, the J call TRBJ1-1; D is possibly TRBD1 (5 bases). Germline V gene data show CDR1 as SGHVS and CDR2 as FQNEAQ. The CDR3 runs 12 residues. Trimming cost V 5 bases and J 8 bases, with 12 bases left between them. The CDR3 nucleotides are TGTGCCAGCAGCCCCACCCGGGGGGAAGCTTTCTTT. Its translation: CASSPTRGEAFF.

The chain joins TRBV14 to TRBJ1-2; no reliable D call. The CDR3 totals 12 residues. V gave up 1 base and J gave up 4 bases, with 4 bases separating them. Germline V CDR1 and CDR2: SGHDN, FVKESK. CDR3 nucleotide sequence: TGTGCCAGCAGCCAAGCGACCTATGGCTACACCTTC. It encodes CASSQATYGYTF. The full variable domain, rest sourced from reference TRBV14 and TRBJ1-2, is EAGVTQFPSHSVIEKGQTVTLRCDPISGHDNLYWYRRVMGKEIKFLLHFVKESKQDESGMPNNRFLAERTGGTYSTLKVQPAELEDSGVYFCASSQATYGYTFGSGTRLTVV.

J is TRBJ1-2 and V is TRBV4-1; D may be TRBD1 (6 bases). This CDR3 is 20 amino acids long. Germline V CDR1 and CDR2: MGHRA, YSYEKL. Trimming left V 4 bases short and J 2 bases short, with 29 bases between. CDR3 bases: TGCGCCAGCAGCCCAGAAAGGGGTAGGTGGGGGGGCTTCCTAAACTATGGCTACACCTTC. Translated, it gives CASSPERGRWGGFLNYGYTF.

The chain has TRBV19 and TRBJ1-4; D not resolved. V was pared by 5 bases and J by 5 bases, with 9 bases between. The CDR3 spans 13 residues. In germline, CDR1 is LNHDA, CDR2 SQIVND (reference sequence). The CDR3 reads CASSYGQNEKLFF. DNA of the CDR3: TGTGCCAGTAGTTACGGGCAGAATGAAAAACTGTTTTTT. Using reference TRBV19 and TRBJ1-4 for the parts outside the CDR3, the full variable domain is DGGITQSPKYLFRKEGQNVTLSCEQNLNHDAMYWYRQDPGQGLRLIYYSQIVNDFQKGDIAEGYSVSREKKESFPLTVTSAQKNPTAFYLCASSYGQNEKLFFGSGTQLSVL.

This clone was seen a handful of times. The chain has TRBV6-4 and TRBJ2-1; D is ambiguous. Trimming left V 7 bases short and J 9 bases short, with 4 bases between. The length of the CDR3 is 9 residues. Germline V gene sequence: CDR1 MRHNA, CDR2 SNTAGT. The CDR3 coding sequence is TGTGCCAGCATCGGTGAGCAGTTCTTC. Translating it yields CASIGEQFF.

The chain has TRBV4-1 and TRBJ2-7; D perhaps matches TRBD2 (5 bases). Trimming cost V 0 bases and J 1 base, with 16 bases left between them. The CDR3 covers 17 residues. Per the germline V gene, CDR1 is MGHRA and CDR2 is YSYEKL. Written as DNA, the CDR3 is TGCGCCAGCAGCCAAGATGAGGGTCCTGGACTGTCCTACGAGCAGTACTTC. Encoded protein: CASSQDEGPGLSYEQYF.

The V gene is TRBV11-1, the J gene TRBJ2-3; D unclear. Between the trimmed V and J ends, which lost 3 bases and 3 bases, there was a span of 7 bases. The CDR3 extends over 13 amino acids. From germline, CDR1 is SGHAT and CDR2 FQDESV (reference sequence). The CDR3 spells CASSFKDTDTQYF. The CDR3 DNA reads as TGTGCCAGCAGCTTTAAGGATACAGATACGCAGTATTTT.